A single T cell receptor beta chain is shown here with its context. Its target is not known. The trim removed 0 bases at V and 6 bases at J, leaving 5 bases unmatched. The germline gives CDR1 SGDLS, CDR2 YYNGEE. CDR3 length equals 14 residues. These data are taken from a study of graft-versus-host responses after intestinal transplantation. Study background: Each recipient received a multivisceral, liver-intestinal, or isolated intestinal graft. The whole recipient group had anti-thymocyte globulin induction followed by tacrolimus and steroids for around 3 years. Findings and caveats of the study: In recipient marrow, GvH clones were found, and some appeared first in ileum or blood.

Using immunoSEQ multiplex PCR, the repertoire was profiled, and TCRdb retains in-frame clones only, with some absent. Of about 88,000 clones detected, under 90% appear once; the ten largest clones hold around 0.11%. Sequenced here: unstimulated CD4+ T cells sorted from spleen or lymph node cells, sampled before intestinal transplant. This chain connects TRBV9 to TRBJ2-7; 8 positions agree with TRBD1. This sequence was found in a human donor who received an intestinal transplant. As DNA, the CDR3 is TGTGCCAGCAGCGTAGGGCAGGGGGCGCGCGAGCAGTACTTC. This codes for CASSVGQGAREQYF. The full variable domain, in which reference TRBV9 and TRBJ2-7 provide the parts outside the CDR3, is DSGVTQTPKHLITATGQRVTLRCSPRSGDLSVYWYQQSLDQGLQFLIQYYNGEERAKGNILERFSAQQFPDLHSELNLSSLELGDSALYFCASSVGQGAREQYFGPGTRLTVT.